What follows describes a single T cell receptor (beta chain). Time point described: pretreatment peripheral blood. The assay was immunoSEQ multiplex PCR, and TCRdb's table has in-frame clones only and misses some. The sample shows 50,000 to 70,000 clones, 75% to 90% of them seen only once. This record belongs to a study of PD-L1 blockade in urothelial cancer. The germline gives CDR1 SGHAT, CDR2 FQNNGV. This CDR3 comprises 14 residues. V lost 7 bases and J 7 bases, leaving 16 bases between the germline ends. The input for sequencing was PBMCs, taken around atezolizumab (anti-PD-L1) treatment. The chain combines TRBV11-2 with TRBJ1-4; D ambiguous. This TCR was sampled from a man between 70 and 80 years old with urothelial cancer. In nucleotides, the CDR3 is TGTGCCAGCACCGGGGTCGCGGCTATTGAAAAACTGTTTTTT. Translation gives CASTGVAAIEKLFF.